The entry below describes one T cell receptor beta chain. These data are taken from a study of T cell responses to AZD1222 COVID-19 vaccine. Profiling relied on immunoSEQ multiplex PCR, and the TCRdb table lists in-frame clones only, not all of them. The sample yields approximately 140,000 clones, under 95% seen once. V lost 0 bases, J lost 0 bases, and 11 bases lay in between. The CDR3 sequence is 17 residues long. Germline-derived CDR1 and CDR2 are MGHRA and YSYEKL. The chain recombines TRBV4-1 with TRBJ1-4; the D is unclear. The sequence was collected from an adult in good health. The specimen was peripheral blood, collected on day 0 of AZD1222 vaccination. The CDR3 protein is CASSQDLYDATNEKLFF. The CDR3 bases are TGCGCCAGCAGCCAAGATCTTTATGACGCAACTAATGAAAAACTGTTTTTT.